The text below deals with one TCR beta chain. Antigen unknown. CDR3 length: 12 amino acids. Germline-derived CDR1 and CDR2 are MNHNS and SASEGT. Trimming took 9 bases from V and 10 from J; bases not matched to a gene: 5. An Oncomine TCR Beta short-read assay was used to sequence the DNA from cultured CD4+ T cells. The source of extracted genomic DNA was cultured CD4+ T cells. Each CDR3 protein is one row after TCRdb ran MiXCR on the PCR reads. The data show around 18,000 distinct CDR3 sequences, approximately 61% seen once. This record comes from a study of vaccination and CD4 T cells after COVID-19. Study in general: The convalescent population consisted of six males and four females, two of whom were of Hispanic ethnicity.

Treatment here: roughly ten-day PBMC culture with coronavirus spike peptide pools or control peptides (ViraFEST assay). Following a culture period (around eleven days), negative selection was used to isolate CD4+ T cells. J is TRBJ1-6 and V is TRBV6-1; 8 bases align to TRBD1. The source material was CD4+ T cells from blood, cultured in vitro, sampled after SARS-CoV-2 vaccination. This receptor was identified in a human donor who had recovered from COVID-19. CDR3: CASQGAQSPLHF. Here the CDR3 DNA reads TGTGCCAGTCAGGGGGCCCAGTCACCCCTCCACTTT.